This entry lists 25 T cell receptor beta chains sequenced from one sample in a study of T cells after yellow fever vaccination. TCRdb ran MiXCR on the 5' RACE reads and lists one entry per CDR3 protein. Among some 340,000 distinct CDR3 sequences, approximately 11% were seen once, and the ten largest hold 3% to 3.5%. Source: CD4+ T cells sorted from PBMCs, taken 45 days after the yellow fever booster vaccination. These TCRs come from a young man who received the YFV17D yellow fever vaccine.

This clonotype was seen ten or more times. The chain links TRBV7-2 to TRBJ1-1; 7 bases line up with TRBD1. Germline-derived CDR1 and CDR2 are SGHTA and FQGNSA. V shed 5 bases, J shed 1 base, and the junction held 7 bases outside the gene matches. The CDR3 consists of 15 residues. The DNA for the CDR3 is TGTGCCAGCAGCCGAAGACAGGGAGAGAACACTGAAGCTTTCTTT. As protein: CASSRRQGENTEAFF.

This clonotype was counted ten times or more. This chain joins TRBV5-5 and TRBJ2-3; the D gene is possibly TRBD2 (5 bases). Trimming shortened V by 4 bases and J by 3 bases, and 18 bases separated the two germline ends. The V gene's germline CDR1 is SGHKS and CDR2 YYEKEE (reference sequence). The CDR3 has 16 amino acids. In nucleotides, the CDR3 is TGTGCCAGCAGCCCCCGTGGGAGCCAGGCGACAGATACGCAGTATTTT. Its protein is CASSPRGSQATDTQYF.

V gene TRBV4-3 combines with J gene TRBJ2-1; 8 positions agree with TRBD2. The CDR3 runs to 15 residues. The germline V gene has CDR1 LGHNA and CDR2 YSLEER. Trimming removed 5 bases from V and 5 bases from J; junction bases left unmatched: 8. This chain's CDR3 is CASSFSSGRDNEQFF. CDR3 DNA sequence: TGCGCCAGCAGCTTCTCTAGCGGGCGAGACAATGAGCAGTTCTTC.

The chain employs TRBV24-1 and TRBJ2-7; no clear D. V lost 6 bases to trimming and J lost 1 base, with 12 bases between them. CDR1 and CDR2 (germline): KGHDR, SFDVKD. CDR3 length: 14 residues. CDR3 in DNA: TGTGCCACCAGTAATACGAGTGGGTCCTACGAGCAGTACGTC. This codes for CATSNTSGSYEQYV.

Here the CDR3 reads CASSLDRGGYEQYF. The CDR3 coding sequence is TGCGCCAGCAGCTTGGACAGGGGAGGATACGAGCAGTACTTC. V usage is TRBV5-1 and J usage is TRBJ2-7; the D gene is possibly TRBD1 (7 bases). Looked up from germline, CDR1 is SGHRS and CDR2 is YFSETQ. The germline V and J ends were trimmed by 0 bases and 4 bases, with 11 bases remaining between them. This CDR3 comprises 14 residues.

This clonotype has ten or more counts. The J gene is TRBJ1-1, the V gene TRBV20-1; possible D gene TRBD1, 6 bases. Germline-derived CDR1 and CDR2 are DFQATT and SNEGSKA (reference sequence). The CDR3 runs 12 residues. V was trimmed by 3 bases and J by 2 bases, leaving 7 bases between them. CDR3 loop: CSARTGNTEAFF. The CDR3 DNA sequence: TGCAGTGCTAGGACAGGTAACACTGAAGCTTTCTTT.

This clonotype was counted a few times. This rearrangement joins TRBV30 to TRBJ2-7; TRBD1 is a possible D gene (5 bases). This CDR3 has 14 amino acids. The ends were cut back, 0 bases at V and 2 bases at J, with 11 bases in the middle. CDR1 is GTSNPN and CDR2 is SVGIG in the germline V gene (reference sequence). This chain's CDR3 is CAWSVVGPAYEQYF. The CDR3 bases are TGTGCCTGGAGTGTGGTGGGGCCGGCCTACGAGCAGTACTTC.

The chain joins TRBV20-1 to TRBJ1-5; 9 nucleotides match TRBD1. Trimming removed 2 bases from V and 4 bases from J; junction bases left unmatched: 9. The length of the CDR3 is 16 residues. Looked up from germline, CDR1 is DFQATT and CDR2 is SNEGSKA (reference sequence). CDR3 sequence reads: CSARPSRGTGNQPQHF. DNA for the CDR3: TGCAGTGCTAGACCTTCCCGCGGGACAGGGAATCAGCCCCAGCATTTT.

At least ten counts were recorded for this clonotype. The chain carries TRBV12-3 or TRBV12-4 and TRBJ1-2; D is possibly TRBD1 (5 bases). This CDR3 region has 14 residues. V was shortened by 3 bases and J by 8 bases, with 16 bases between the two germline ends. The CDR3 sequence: CASSLEGRGSGYTF. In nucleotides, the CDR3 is TGTGCCAGCAGTTTGGAGGGTAGGGGTAGCGGCTACACCTTC.

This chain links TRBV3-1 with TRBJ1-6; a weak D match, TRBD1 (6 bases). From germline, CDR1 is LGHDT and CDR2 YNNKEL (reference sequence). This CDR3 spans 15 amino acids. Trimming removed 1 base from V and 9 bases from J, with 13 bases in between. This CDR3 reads CASSQGVDSRSPLHF. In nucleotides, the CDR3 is TGTGCCAGCAGCCAAGGGGTGGACAGTCGTTCACCCCTCCACTTT.

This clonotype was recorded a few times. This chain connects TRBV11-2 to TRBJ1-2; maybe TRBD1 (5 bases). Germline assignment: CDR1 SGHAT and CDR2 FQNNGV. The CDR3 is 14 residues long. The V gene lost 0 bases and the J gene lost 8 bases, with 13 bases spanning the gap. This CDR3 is CASSLDPREYGYTF. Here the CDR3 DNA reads TGTGCCAGCAGCTTAGATCCCAGGGAGTACGGCTACACCTTC.

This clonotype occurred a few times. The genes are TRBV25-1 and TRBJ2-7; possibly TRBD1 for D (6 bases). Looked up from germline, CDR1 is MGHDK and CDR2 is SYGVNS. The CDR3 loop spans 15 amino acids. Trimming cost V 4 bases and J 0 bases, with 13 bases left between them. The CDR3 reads CASSAIDRYSYEQYF. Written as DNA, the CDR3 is TGTGCCAGCAGTGCCATCGACAGGTACTCCTACGAGCAGTACTTC.

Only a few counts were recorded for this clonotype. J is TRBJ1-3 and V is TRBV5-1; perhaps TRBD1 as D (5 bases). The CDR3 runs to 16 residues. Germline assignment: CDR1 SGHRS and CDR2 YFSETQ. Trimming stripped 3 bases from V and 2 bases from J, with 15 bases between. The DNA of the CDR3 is TGCGCCAGCAGCTACGCCCTAGGGACGGCTGGAAACACCATATATTTT. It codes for CASSYALGTAGNTIYF.

CDR3 loop: CASSRGGRGHSPLHF. Written as DNA, the CDR3 is TGTGCCAGCAGTAGAGGAGGCAGGGGGCATTCACCCCTCCACTTT. The rearrangement uses TRBV27 and TRBJ1-6; 8 nucleotides align to TRBD1. Per the germline V gene, CDR1 is MNHEY and CDR2 is SMNVEV (reference sequence). This CDR3 has 15 amino acids. The J segment lost 8 bases and the V segment lost 5 bases, leaving 8 bases of the junction unmatched.

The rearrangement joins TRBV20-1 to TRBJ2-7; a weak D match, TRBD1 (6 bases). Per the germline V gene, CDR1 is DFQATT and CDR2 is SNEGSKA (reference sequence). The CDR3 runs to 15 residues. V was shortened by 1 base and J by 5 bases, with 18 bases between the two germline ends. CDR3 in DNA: TGCAGTGCTAGAGCGCGCAAGACAGGTGGCCACGAGCAGTACTTC. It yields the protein CSARARKTGGHEQYF.

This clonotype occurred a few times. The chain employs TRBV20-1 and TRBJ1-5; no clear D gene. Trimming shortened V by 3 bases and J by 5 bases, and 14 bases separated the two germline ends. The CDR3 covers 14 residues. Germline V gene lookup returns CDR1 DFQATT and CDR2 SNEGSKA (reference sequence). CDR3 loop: CSASPGGGDQPQHF. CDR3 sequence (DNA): TGCAGTGCTAGCCCGGGCGGTGGCGATCAGCCCCAGCATTTT.

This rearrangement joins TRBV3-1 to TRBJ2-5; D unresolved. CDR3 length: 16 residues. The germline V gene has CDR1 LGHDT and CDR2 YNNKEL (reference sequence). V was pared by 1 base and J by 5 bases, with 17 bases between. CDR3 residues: CASSQGDRAYRETQYF. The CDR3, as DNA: TGTGCCAGCAGCCAAGGTGATAGGGCATACCGGGAGACCCAGTACTTC.

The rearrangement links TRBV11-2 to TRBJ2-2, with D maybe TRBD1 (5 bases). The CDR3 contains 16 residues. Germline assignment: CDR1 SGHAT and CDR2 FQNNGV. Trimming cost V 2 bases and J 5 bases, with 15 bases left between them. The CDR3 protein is CASSLPPQGRTGELFF. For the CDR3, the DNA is TGTGCCAGCAGCTTACCCCCCCAGGGTAGGACCGGGGAGCTGTTTTTT.

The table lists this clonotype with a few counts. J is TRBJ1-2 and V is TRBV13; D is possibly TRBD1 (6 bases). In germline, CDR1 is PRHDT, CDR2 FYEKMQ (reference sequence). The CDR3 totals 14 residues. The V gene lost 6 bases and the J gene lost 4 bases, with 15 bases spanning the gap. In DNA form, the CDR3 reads TGTGCCAGCAGGATGGCGGGGGGCCGCTATGGCTACACCTTC. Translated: CASRMAGGRYGYTF.

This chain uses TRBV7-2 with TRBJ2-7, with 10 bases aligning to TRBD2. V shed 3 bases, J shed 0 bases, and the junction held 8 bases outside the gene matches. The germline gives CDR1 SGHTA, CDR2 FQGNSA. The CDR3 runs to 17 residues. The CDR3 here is CASSLLAGGPLSYEQYF. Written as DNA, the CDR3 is TGTGCCAGCAGCTTGTTAGCGGGGGGTCCCCTCTCCTACGAGCAGTACTTC. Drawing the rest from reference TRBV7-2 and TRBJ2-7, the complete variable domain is GAGVSQSPSNKVTEKGKDVELRCDPISGHTALYWYRQSLGQGLEFLIYFQGNSAPDKSGLPSDRFSAERTGGSVSTLTIQRTQQEDSAVYLCASSLLAGGPLSYEQYFGPGTRLTVT.

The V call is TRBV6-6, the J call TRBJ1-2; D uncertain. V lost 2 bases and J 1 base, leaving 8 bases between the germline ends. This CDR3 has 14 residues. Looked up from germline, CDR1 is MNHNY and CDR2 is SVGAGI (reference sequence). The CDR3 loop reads CASSYPGDNYGYTF. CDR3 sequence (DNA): TGTGCCAGCAGTTACCCCGGAGATAACTATGGCTACACCTTC.

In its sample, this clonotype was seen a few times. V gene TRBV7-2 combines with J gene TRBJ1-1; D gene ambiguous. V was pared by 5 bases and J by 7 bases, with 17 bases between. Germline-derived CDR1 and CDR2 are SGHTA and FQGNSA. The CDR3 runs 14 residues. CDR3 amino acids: CASSPASRVGEAFF. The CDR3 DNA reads TGTGCCAGCAGCCCAGCCTCCCGGGTGGGTGAAGCTTTCTTT.

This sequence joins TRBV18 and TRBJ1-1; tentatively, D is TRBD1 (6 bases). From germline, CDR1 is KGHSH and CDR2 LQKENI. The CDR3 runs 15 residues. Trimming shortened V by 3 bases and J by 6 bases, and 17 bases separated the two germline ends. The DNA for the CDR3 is TGTGCCAGCTCACCCAGGGAGACAGGAACCTCTGAAGCTTTCTTT. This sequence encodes CASSPRETGTSEAFF. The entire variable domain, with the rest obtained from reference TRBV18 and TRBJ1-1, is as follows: NAGVMQNPRHLVRRRGQEARLRCSPMKGHSHVYWYRQLPEEGLKFMVYLQKENIIDESGMPKERFSAEFPKEGPSILRIQQVVRGDSAAYFCASSPRETGTSEAFFGQGTRLTVV.

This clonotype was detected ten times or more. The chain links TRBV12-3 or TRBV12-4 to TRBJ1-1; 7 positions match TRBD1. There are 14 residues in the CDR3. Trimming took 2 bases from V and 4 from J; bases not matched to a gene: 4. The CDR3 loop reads CASSLNRDSTEAFF. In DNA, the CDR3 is TGTGCCAGCAGTTTAAACAGGGACAGCACTGAAGCTTTCTTT.

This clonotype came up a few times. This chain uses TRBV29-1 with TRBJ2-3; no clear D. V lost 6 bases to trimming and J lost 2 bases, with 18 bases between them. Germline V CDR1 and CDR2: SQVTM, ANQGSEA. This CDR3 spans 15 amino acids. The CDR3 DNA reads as TGCAGCGTGGCGGCGACAACCGGCAACACAGATACGCAGTATTTT. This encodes CSVAATTGNTDTQYF.